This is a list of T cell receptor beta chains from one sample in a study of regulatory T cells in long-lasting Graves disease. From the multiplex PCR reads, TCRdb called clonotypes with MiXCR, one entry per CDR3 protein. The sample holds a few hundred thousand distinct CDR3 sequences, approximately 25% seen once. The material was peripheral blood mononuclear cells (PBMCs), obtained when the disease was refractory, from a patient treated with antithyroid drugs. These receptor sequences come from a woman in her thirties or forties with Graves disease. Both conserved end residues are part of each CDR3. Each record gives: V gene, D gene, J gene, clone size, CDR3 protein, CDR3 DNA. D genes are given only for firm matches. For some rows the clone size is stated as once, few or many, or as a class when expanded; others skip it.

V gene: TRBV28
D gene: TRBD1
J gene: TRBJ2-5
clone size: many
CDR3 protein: CASSWTGGRVETQYF
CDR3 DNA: TGTGCCAGCAGTTGGACAGGGGGCCGGGTAGAGACCCAGTACTTC

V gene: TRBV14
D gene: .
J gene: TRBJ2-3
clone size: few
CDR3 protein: CASSQDGAGTGDTQYF
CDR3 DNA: TGTGCCAGCAGCCAAGATGGGGCGGGAACGGGAGATACGCAGTATTTT

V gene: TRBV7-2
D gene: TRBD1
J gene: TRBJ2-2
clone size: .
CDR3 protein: CASSLSFRKDRGPRTGELFF
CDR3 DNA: TGTGCCAGCAGCTTATCATTCCGGAAGGACAGGGGGCCGAGGACCGGGGAGCTGTTTTTT

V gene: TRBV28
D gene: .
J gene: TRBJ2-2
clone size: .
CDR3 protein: CANSQISQTGELFF
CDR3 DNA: TGTGCCAACAGCCAAATTTCACAGACCGGGGAGCTGTTTTTT

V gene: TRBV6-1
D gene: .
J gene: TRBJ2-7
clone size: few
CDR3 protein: CASSEAQGTYEQYF
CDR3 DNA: TGTGCCAGCAGTGAAGCCCAGGGTACTTACGAGCAGTACTTC

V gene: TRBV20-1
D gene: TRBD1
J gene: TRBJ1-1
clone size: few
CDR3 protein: CSEISGTGLTEAFF
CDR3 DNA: TGCAGTGAAATATCGGGGACAGGGTTGACTGAAGCTTTCTTT

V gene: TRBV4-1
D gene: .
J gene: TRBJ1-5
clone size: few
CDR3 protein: CASSQEGGRVDNQPQHF
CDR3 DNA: TGCGCCAGCAGCCAAGAGGGGGGCAGGGTAGACAATCAGCCCCAGCATTTT

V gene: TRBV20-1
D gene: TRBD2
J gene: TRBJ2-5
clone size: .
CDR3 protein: CSAPGLAGGGGETQYF
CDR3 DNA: TGCAGTGCCCCGGGACTAGCGGGAGGTGGCGGGGAGACCCAGTACTTC

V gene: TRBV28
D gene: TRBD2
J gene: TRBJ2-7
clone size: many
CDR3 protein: CASSLGLAGLTYEQYF
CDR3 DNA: TGTGCCAGCAGTTTGGGCCTAGCGGGCCTCACCTACGAGCAGTACTTC

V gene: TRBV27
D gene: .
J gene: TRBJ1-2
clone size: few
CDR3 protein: CASSPVFRYGYTF
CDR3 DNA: TGTGCCAGCAGCCCAGTTTTTCGCTATGGCTACACCTTC

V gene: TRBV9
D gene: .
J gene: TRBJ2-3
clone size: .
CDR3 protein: CASSVVAGADTQYF
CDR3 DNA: TGTGCCAGCAGCGTAGTCGCTGGGGCAGATACGCAGTATTTT

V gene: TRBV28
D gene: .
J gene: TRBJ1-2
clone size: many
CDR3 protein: CATLAGGYTF
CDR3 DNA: TGTGCCACCCTAGCCGGGGGCTACACCTTC

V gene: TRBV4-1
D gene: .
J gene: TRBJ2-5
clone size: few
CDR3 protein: CASSLYRLGLVGETQYF
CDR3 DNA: TGCGCCAGCAGCCTATACCGACTAGGGCTTGTGGGAGAGACCCAGTACTTC

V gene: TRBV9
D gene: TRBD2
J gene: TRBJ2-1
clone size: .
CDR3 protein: CASSVTAGTSSDEQFF
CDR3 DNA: TGTGCCAGCAGCGTAACGGCCGGGACTAGTAGCGATGAGCAGTTCTTC

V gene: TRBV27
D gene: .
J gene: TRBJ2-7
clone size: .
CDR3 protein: CASSQNADGLPKQYF
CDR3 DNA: TGTGCCAGCAGCCAAAATGCGGACGGGCTCCCTAAGCAGTACTTC

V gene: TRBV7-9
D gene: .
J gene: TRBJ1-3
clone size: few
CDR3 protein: CASSLEHRGTIYF
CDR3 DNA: TGTGCCAGCAGCTTAGAACACCGGGGCACCATATATTTT

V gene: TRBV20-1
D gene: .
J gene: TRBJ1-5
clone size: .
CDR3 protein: CSARFPGTLLQPQHF
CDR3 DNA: TGCAGTGCTAGATTTCCCGGGACACTTCTTCAGCCCCAGCATTTT

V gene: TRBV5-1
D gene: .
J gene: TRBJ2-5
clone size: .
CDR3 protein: CASSLRSRGLGQETQYF
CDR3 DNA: TGCGCCAGCAGCTTGCGGAGTCGGGGCCTCGGCCAAGAGACCCAGTACTTC

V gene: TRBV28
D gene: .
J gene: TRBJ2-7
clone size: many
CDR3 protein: CASSPSVSYEQYF
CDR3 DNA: TGTGCCAGCAGCCCTAGCGTTAGTTACGAGCAGTACTTC

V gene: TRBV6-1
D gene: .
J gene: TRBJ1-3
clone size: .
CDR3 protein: CASSEALRFSRVYGNTIYF
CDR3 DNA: TGTGCCAGCAGTGAAGCGCTTCGATTTAGCAGGGTCTATGGAAACACCATATATTTT

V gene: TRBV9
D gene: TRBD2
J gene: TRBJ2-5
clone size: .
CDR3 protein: CASSAYSGRAGRTQYF
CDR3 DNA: TGTGCCAGCAGCGCGTATAGCGGGAGGGCCGGTCGGACCCAGTACTTC

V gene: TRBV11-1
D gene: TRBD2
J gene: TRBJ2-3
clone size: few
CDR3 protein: CASSLVRGRGRNTQYF
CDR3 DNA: TGTGCCAGCAGCTTGGTTCGCGGGAGGGGCCGGAATACGCAGTATTTT

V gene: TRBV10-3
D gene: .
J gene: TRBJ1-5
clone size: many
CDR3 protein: CAISESPNQPQHF
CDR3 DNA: TGTGCCATCAGTGAGTCCCCCAATCAGCCCCAGCATTTT

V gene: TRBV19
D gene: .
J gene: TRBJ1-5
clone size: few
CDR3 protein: CASSMGHLSNQPQHF
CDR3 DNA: TGTGCCAGTAGTATGGGACACCTTAGCAATCAGCCCCAGCATTTT

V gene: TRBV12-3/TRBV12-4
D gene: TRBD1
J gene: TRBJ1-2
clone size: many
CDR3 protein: CASSPGTGSLVGVSLYGYTF
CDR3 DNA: TGTGCCAGCAGTCCCGGGACAGGGAGTTTGGTTGGCGTCTCCCTCTATGGCTACACCTTC

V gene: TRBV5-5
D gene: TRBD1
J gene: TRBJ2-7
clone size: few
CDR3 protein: CASSLKYRGRNEQYF
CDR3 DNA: TGTGCCAGCAGCTTGAAGTACAGGGGGCGCAACGAGCAGTACTTC

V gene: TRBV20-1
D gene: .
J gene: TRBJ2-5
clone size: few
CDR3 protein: CSAREVRGKTQYF
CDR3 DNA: TGCAGTGCTAGAGAGGTCAGGGGTAAGACCCAGTACTTC

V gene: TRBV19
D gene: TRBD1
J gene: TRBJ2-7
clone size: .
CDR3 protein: CASSIAGTGAYEQYF
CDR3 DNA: TGTGCCAGTAGTATAGCCGGGACAGGGGCCTACGAGCAGTACTTC

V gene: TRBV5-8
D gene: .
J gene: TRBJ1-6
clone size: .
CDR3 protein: CASSEDGRTISSYNSPLHF
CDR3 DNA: TGTGCCAGCAGCGAGGACGGACGCACAATCAGTTCCTATAATTCACCCCTCCACTTT

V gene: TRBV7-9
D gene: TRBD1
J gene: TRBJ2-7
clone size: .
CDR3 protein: CASSWDSGEQYF
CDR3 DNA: TGTGCCAGCAGCTGGGACAGTGGCGAGCAGTACTTC

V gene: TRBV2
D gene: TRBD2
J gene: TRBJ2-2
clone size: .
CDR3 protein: CASSENGRGNTGELFF
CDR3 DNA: TGTGCCAGCAGTGAGAATGGGAGGGGGAACACCGGGGAGCTGTTTTTT

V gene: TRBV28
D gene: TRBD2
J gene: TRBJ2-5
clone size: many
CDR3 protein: CASNERREGRETQYF
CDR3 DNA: TGTGCCAGCAACGAACGGCGGGAGGGTCGGGAGACCCAGTACTTC

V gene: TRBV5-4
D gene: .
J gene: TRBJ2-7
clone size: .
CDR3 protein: CASSLDGSLAYEQYF
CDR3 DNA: TGTGCCAGCAGCTTGGACGGGAGTCTCGCCTACGAGCAGTACTTC

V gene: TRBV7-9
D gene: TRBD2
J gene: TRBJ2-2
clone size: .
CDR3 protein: CASRGRASGANTGELFF
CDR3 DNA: TGTGCCAGCAGAGGACGGGCTAGCGGGGCGAACACCGGGGAGCTGTTTTTT

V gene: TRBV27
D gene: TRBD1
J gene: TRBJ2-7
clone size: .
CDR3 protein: CASSLLPGQGALREQYF
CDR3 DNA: TGTGCCAGCAGTTTACTCCCCGGACAGGGGGCTCTGCGGGAGCAGTACTTC

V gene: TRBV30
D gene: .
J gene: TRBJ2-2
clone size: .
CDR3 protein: CAWRFLRGTGELFF
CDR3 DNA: TGTGCCTGGAGGTTCCTAAGGGGCACCGGGGAGCTGTTTTTT

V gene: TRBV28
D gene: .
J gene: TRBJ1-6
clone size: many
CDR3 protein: CASLGVIRAANSPLHF
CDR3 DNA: TGTGCCAGCTTGGGTGTAATCCGGGCCGCAAATTCACCCCTCCACTTT

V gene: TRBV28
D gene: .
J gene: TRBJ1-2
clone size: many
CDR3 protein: CASSLKIYGYTF
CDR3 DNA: TGTGCCAGCAGTTTAAAGATCTATGGCTACACCTTC

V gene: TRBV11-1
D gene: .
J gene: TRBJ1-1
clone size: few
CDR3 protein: CASSLWGRGAFF
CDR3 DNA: TGTGCCAGCAGCTTGTGGGGCCGGGGCGCTTTCTTT

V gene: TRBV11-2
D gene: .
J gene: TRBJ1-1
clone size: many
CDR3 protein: CASTSFRNTEAFF
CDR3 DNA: TGTGCCAGCACCTCCTTCAGGAACACTGAAGCTTTCTTT